This T cell receptor beta chain was observed in a study of cytomegalovirus exposure and HLA in healthy donors. Among the donors, all were healthy bone marrow donors. The PCR ran on 60 Vbeta and 13 Jbeta primers. TCRdb's copy holds only in-frame clones and misses some; the assay was immunoSEQ multiplex PCR. The data hold 70,000 to 95,000 clones, with roughly 77% observed a single time. The clonotype originates from a woman between 40 and 55 years old in good health and CMV-seropositive. The specimen was PBMCs.

CDR3 sequence reads: CAWSLVGQPQHF. In DNA form, the CDR3 reads TGTGCCTGGAGTCTGGTCGGTCAGCCCCAGCATTTT. The chain is built from TRBV30 and TRBJ1-5, with D uncertain. Germline assignment: CDR1 GTSNPN and CDR2 SVGIG (reference sequence). This CDR3 comprises 12 residues. Deletions cut 2 bases from V and 6 bases from J, with 8 bases between.